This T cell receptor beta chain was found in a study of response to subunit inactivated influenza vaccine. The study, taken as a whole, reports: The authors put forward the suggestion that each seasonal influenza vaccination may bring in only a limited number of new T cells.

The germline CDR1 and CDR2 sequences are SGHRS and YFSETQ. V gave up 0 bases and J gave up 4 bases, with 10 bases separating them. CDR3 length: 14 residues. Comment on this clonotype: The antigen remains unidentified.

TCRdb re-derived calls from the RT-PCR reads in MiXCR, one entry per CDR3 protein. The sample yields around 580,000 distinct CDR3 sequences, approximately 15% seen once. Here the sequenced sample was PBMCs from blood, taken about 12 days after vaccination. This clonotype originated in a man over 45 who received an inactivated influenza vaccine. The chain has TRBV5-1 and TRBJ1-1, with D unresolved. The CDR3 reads CASSLDLSGTEAFF. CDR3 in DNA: TGCGCCAGCAGCTTGGATTTGAGCGGCACTGAAGCTTTCTTT.